The 29 T cell receptor beta chains below all came from one sample that was sequenced in a study of blood T cell repertoires in COVID-19. Repertoires were generated with immunoSEQ multiplex PCR, while TCRdb's copy carries only in-frame clones and drops some. The sample yields around 100,000 clones, over 75% seen once. The sequenced sample was peripheral blood. The receptors were gathered from a man aged 50-59 years with acute or convalescent COVID-19.

This chain uses TRBV19 with TRBJ2-2; D might be TRBD1 (5 bases). With 4 bases removed from V and 2 bases from J, the gap between germline ends came to 17 bases. The CDR3 is 17 residues long. CDR1 LNHDA and CDR2 SQIVND come from the germline V gene (reference sequence). CDR3 sequence (DNA): TGTGCCAGTAGTACCTATCGGACAAGAGAAAACACCGGGGAGCTGTTTTTT. This translates into CASSTYRTRENTGELFF. The variable domain in full, with the rest retrieved from reference TRBV19 and TRBJ2-2, is DGGITQSPKYLFRKEGQNVTLSCEQNLNHDAMYWYRQDPGQGLRLIYYSQIVNDFQKGDIAEGYSVSREKKESFPLTVTSAQKNPTAFYLCASSTYRTRENTGELFFGEGSRLTVL.

This rearrangement joins TRBV9 to TRBJ2-2, with D maybe TRBD1 (5 bases). The CDR3 has 15 residues. Looked up from germline, CDR1 is SGDLS and CDR2 is YYNGEE. Trimming removed 2 bases at V and 4 bases at J, with 12 bases between. The DNA of the CDR3 is TGTGCCAGCAGCGTCACCAGGGTAGGCACCGGGGAGCTGTTTTTT. Amino acid sequence: CASSVTRVGTGELFF.

This clone was seen once. V gene TRBV7-2 combines with J gene TRBJ2-5; TRBD2 might be the D (6 bases). Germline assignment: CDR1 SGHTA and CDR2 FQGNSA. V lost 3 bases and J 5 bases, leaving 13 bases between the germline ends. The CDR3 is 14 residues long. The CDR3 spells CASSFGRGSETQYF. The CDR3 nucleotides are TGTGCCAGCAGCTTCGGGCGGGGATCGGAGACCCAGTACTTC.

The chain recombines TRBV5-6 with TRBJ1-5; TRBD1 might be the D (5 bases). Trimming cost V 1 base and J 4 bases, with 9 bases left between them. CDR1 SGHDT and CDR2 YYEEEE come from the germline V gene. The CDR3 is 14 amino acids. For the CDR3, the DNA is TGTGCCAGCAGCTTGTTACAGGTAAATCAGCCCCAGCATTTT. Its translation: CASSLLQVNQPQHF.

The V and J genes are TRBV18 and TRBJ2-7; TRBD1 matches 11 bases. The length of the CDR3 is 15 residues. Germline values: CDR1 KGHSH, CDR2 LQKENI. The V segment lost 7 bases and the J segment 5 bases; nucleotides outside the gene matches: 10. The CDR3 reads CASLSGTGGFHEQYF. In DNA form, the CDR3 reads TGTGCCAGCTTATCGGGGACAGGGGGTTTCCACGAGCAGTACTTC.

The chain joins TRBV5-1 to TRBJ1-5, with D possibly matching TRBD1 (5 bases). Germline-derived CDR1 and CDR2 are SGHRS and YFSETQ. The CDR3 covers 15 residues. The V and J ends lost 2 bases and 0 bases respectively, with 9 bases between them. In DNA form, the CDR3 reads TGCGCCAGCAGCTTACGGGGGGGTAGCAATCAGCCCCAGCATTTT. It is translated as CASSLRGGSNQPQHF. Full variable domain (rest looked up from reference TRBV5-1 and TRBJ1-5): KAGVTQTPRYLIKTRGQQVTLSCSPISGHRSVSWYQQTPGQGLQFLFEYFSETQRNKGNFPGRFSGRQFSNSRSEMNVSTLELGDSALYLCASSLRGGSNQPQHFGDGTRLSIL.

This chain uses TRBV2 with TRBJ1-2, with no clear D. With 2 bases removed from V and 8 bases from J, the gap between germline ends came to 18 bases. The CDR3 consists of 15 residues. Germline V gene sequence: CDR1 SNHLY, CDR2 FYNNEI. The DNA of the CDR3 is TGTGCCAGCAGTGAACAGGCCCTGAACCGAGGGGGCTACACCTTC. It specifies CASSEQALNRGGYTF.

The gene calls are TRBV5-4 and TRBJ2-1; D might be TRBD2 (7 bases). The CDR3 has 15 amino acids. V lost 1 base, J lost 8 bases, and 16 bases lay in between. Germline V gives CDR1 SGHNT, CDR2 YYREEE (reference sequence). In nucleotides, the CDR3 is TGTGCCAGCAGCTTGCGGCGGGGGCAAGGCGATGAGCAGTTCTTC. Its protein is CASSLRRGQGDEQFF.

This chain joins TRBV20-1 and TRBJ2-7; perhaps TRBD2 as D (6 bases). The germline V and J ends were trimmed by 3 bases and 6 bases, with 9 bases remaining between them. CDR1 and CDR2 from the germline V gene are DFQATT and SNEGSKA (reference sequence). The CDR3 runs to 11 residues. In nucleotides, the CDR3 is TGCAGTGCTAGCCAGGGAGGCGAGCAGTACGTC. Translating it yields CSASQGGEQYV.

J is TRBJ1-2 and V is TRBV28, with 7 bases lining up with TRBD1. J lost 7 bases, V lost 4 bases, and 6 bases had no gene match. CDR3 length equals 13 residues. In germline, CDR1 is MDHEN, CDR2 SYDVKM. CDR3 DNA sequence: TGTGCCAGCAGTTCAACCTACAGGGGTGGCTACACCTTC. As protein: CASSSTYRGGYTF.

The chain joins TRBV9 to TRBJ1-1, with 8 positions matching TRBD1. Per the germline V gene, CDR1 is SGDLS and CDR2 is YYNGEE. V lost 4 bases and J lost 1; bases outside the gene matches: 3. CDR3 length: 14 residues. CDR3 region: CASSTQGANTEAFF. The CDR3 bases are TGTGCCAGCAGCACCCAGGGGGCGAACACTGAAGCTTTCTTT. Using reference TRBV9 and TRBJ1-1 for the parts outside the CDR3, the full variable domain is DSGVTQTPKHLITATGQRVTLRCSPRSGDLSVYWYQQSLDQGLQFLIQYYNGEERAKGNILERFSAQQFPDLHSELNLSSLELGDSALYFCASSTQGANTEAFFGQGTRLTVV.

V gene TRBV6-1 combines with J gene TRBJ1-5; TRBD1 aligns across 7 bases. Germline assignment: CDR1 MNHNS and CDR2 SASEGT. V was clipped by 4 bases and J by 0 bases; unmatched bases: 9. The CDR3 consists of 17 residues. CDR3 residues: CASSGPRGGVSNQPQHF. The DNA of the CDR3 is TGTGCCAGCAGTGGCCCTCGAGGGGGCGTTAGCAATCAGCCCCAGCATTTT.

The rearrangement links TRBV27 to TRBJ1-4; TRBD1 aligns across 11 bases. Germline V gene data show CDR1 as MNHEY and CDR2 as SMNVEV (reference sequence). V gave up 5 bases and J gave up 7 bases; unmatched junction bases: 12. The CDR3 totals 17 residues. The CDR3 coding sequence is TGTGCCAGCAGTCCGGACAGGGGGCGCCGCGGGGGTGAAAAACTGTTTTTT. Translation: CASSPDRGRRGGEKLFF.

The chain combines TRBV28 with TRBJ2-7, with a possible D match to TRBD2 (5 bases). The germline V gene encodes CDR1 MDHEN and CDR2 SYDVKM. V lost 5 bases, J lost 2 bases, and 13 bases lay in between. This CDR3 has 14 residues. The CDR3 DNA is TGTGCCAGCAGTGGCGGACTGATCCCCTACGAGCAGTACTTC. Protein sequence: CASSGGLIPYEQYF.

The gene calls are TRBV5-6 and TRBJ1-5; D may be TRBD1 (6 bases). In germline, CDR1 is SGHDT, CDR2 YYEEEE. This CDR3 contains 15 residues. V was clipped by 2 bases and J by 2 bases, with 11 bases between them. As DNA, the CDR3 is TGTGCCAGCAGCTTCGGACAGCAGCGCAATCAGCCCCAGCATTTT. It specifies CASSFGQQRNQPQHF.

The chain uses TRBV28 and TRBJ2-3; no clear D gene. Trimming took 8 bases from V and 1 from J, leaving 7 bases between them. CDR3 length equals 12 residues. Germline loops: CDR1 MDHEN, CDR2 SYDVKM. CDR3 bases: TGTGCCAGCCGTTCCGGCACAGATACGCAGTATTTT. Its protein is CASRSGTDTQYF. The entire variable domain, with the rest obtained from reference TRBV28 and TRBJ2-3, is as follows: DVKVTQSSRYLVKRTGEKVFLECVQDMDHENMFWYRQDPGLGLRLIYFSYDVKMKEKGDIPEGYSVSREKKERFSLILESASTNQTSMYLCASRSGTDTQYFGPGTRLTVL.

The rearrangement uses TRBV2 and TRBJ2-7; TRBD1 might be the D (5 bases). The CDR3 is 14 amino acids. The V end lost 3 bases, the J end lost 4 bases, and 13 bases lay between the germline ends. CDR1 SNHLY and CDR2 FYNNEI come from the germline V gene. CDR3: CASSELPGLYEQYV. The DNA of the CDR3 is TGTGCCAGCAGTGAGTTACCAGGGCTGTACGAGCAGTACGTC.

This clone was counted only a few times. This chain connects TRBV5-6 to TRBJ1-5; possibly TRBD1 for D (5 bases). The V gene's germline CDR1 is SGHDT and CDR2 YYEEEE. The CDR3 runs 15 residues. V lost 1 base and J lost 4, with 12 bases in between. In nucleotides, the CDR3 is TGTGCCAGCAGCTTGATGGGGCGGGGGAATCAGCCCCAGCATTTT. Protein: CASSLMGRGNQPQHF.

The chain couples TRBV2 to TRBJ2-1, with D possibly matching TRBD2 (5 bases). Trimming removed 4 bases from V and 6 bases from J, with 16 bases in between. From germline, CDR1 is SNHLY and CDR2 FYNNEI. The CDR3 contains 15 residues. The CDR3 DNA follows: TGTGCCAGCAGTGGATTAGGACTGGGTGCCAATGAGCAGTTCTTC. Its translation: CASSGLGLGANEQFF.

In this sample, this clone turned up a few times. The chain is built from TRBV7-9 and TRBJ2-7, with TRBD1 matching over 7 bases. CDR1 is SEHNR, CDR2 FQNEAQ, per germline (reference sequence). Germline trimming cut 5 bases from V and 6 bases from J; bases unmatched to any gene: 16. The CDR3 sequence is 16 residues long. This CDR3 is CASSPPTGLFFCEQYV. CDR3 in DNA: TGTGCCAGCAGCCCCCCGACAGGGTTGTTTTTCTGCGAGCAGTACGTC.

The chain combines TRBV28 with TRBJ2-5; 9 bases match TRBD1. Germline CDR1 is MDHEN and CDR2 is SYDVKM. The CDR3 totals 14 residues. J gave up 5 bases and V 3 bases, and 4 bases lay outside the gene matches. CDR3 sequence reads: CASSLYRGPETQYF. In DNA, the CDR3 is TGTGCCAGCAGTTTGTACAGGGGGCCGGAGACCCAGTACTTC.

The chain links TRBV24-1 to TRBJ2-2; the match to TRBD1 covers 8 bases. The CDR3 is 16 amino acids. Germline CDR1 and CDR2: KGHDR and SFDVKD. V dropped 5 bases and J dropped 5; count of bases not matched to a gene: 9. The CDR3 loop is CATSAPGGVRTGELFF. The CDR3, as DNA: TGTGCCACCAGTGCTCCAGGGGGCGTGAGAACCGGGGAGCTGTTTTTT.

About this clone itself: Germline is not matched at one junction end, which may reflect a read error. The rearrangement links TRBV12-5 to TRBJ2-3; 7 nucleotides line up with TRBD1. The CDR3 length is 14 residues. Germline values: CDR1 LGHNT, CDR2 FRNRAP. The CDR3 loop reads CASGLDRGTDTQYF. DNA for the CDR3: TGTGCTAGTGGTTTGGACAGGGGCACGGATACGCAGTATTTT.

V usage is TRBV24-1 and J usage is TRBJ2-1; 7 bases line up with TRBD1. Germline V gene data show CDR1 as KGHDR and CDR2 as SFDVKD. V gave up 4 bases and J gave up 2 bases; unmatched junction bases: 7. This CDR3 is 16 amino acids long. The CDR3 region is CATSERTGAAYNEQFF. DNA of the CDR3: TGTGCCACCAGTGAACGGACAGGTGCTGCCTACAATGAGCAGTTCTTC.

The chain couples TRBV15 to TRBJ2-7, with a possible D match to TRBD1 (5 bases). V was clipped by 5 bases and J by 2 bases, with 16 bases between them. There are 15 residues in the CDR3. From germline, CDR1 is LNHNV and CDR2 YYDKDF (reference sequence). CDR3 nucleotide sequence: TGTGCCACCAGCGGGGCATTTCTTTCCGCCTACGAGCAGTACTTC. Amino acid sequence: CATSGAFLSAYEQYF.

V usage is TRBV7-3 and J usage is TRBJ2-5, with 8 bases lining up with TRBD2. The CDR3 has 13 amino acids. Losses at the gene ends were 4 bases for V and 5 bases for J; bases not matched to a gene: 3. Looked up from germline, CDR1 is SGHTA and CDR2 is FQGTGA. CDR3: CASSSGLAETQYF. CDR3 DNA: TGTGCCAGCAGCTCCGGACTAGCCGAGACCCAGTACTTC.

This clone was seen only once. V gene TRBV2 combines with J gene TRBJ1-4; no clear D gene. The ends were cut back, 4 bases at V and 10 bases at J, with 10 bases in the middle. This CDR3 region has 12 residues. Germline CDR1 is SNHLY and CDR2 is FYNNEI. The CDR3 here is CASSVEGRKLFF. In DNA form, the CDR3 reads TGTGCCAGCAGTGTTGAGGGTCGAAAACTGTTTTTT.

The chain employs TRBV9 and TRBJ1-1, with TRBD1 identical over 7 bases. The CDR3 contains 15 residues. V dropped 0 bases and J dropped 1; count of bases not matched to a gene: 3. The germline V gene has CDR1 SGDLS and CDR2 YYNGEE. The CDR3 is CASSVVKGANTEAFF. The DNA of the CDR3 is TGTGCCAGCAGCGTAGTGAAGGGGGCGAACACTGAAGCTTTCTTT.

J is TRBJ2-2 and V is TRBV2, with 10 positions matching TRBD1. Germline CDR1 reads SNHLY; CDR2 reads FYNNEI. With V trimmed by 4 bases and J by 5 bases, 1 base remained unmatched. This CDR3 contains 14 residues. The CDR3 sequence is CASSADRGTGELFF. CDR3 sequence (DNA): TGTGCCAGCAGTGCGGACAGGGGGACCGGGGAGCTGTTTTTT.